Following are 29 T cell receptor beta chains from one sample sequenced in a study of T cell responses to AZD1222 COVID-19 vaccine. Generated by immunoSEQ multiplex PCR, the TCRdb table keeps only in-frame clones and is missing some. The repertoire holds 60,000 to 85,000 clones, with 80% to 90% as singletons. This specimen consisted of peripheral blood, obtained 28 days after the second AZD1222 dose. All receptors come from an adult who received the AZD1222 COVID-19 vaccine.

This clone was detected only once. J is TRBJ1-2 and V is TRBV19; TRBD1 is a possible D gene (6 bases). This CDR3 has 14 amino acids. The ends were cut back, 4 bases at V and 2 bases at J, with 11 bases in the middle. Germline CDR1 reads LNHDA; CDR2 reads SQIVND (reference sequence). CDR3 region: CASSTRGLNYGYTF. Written as DNA, the CDR3 is TGTGCCAGTAGTACCAGGGGACTGAACTATGGCTACACCTTC.

The chain is built from TRBV3-1 (or the pseudogene TRBV3-2) and TRBJ2-5, with 8 bases fitting TRBD2. Trimming at V came to 4 bases and at J to 5 bases, leaving 9 bases not matched to a gene. This CDR3 is built from 15 residues. CDR1 is LGHDT, CDR2 YNNKEL, per germline (reference sequence). In nucleotides, the CDR3 is TGTGCCAGCAGCCCTTGGACGCGGGGGGTGGAGACCCAGTACTTC. Translating it yields CASSPWTRGVETQYF.

This sequence joins TRBV28 and TRBJ1-3, with D unclear. The CDR3 is 15 residues long. Germline V lookup: CDR1 MDHEN, CDR2 SYDVKM. Trimming removed 8 bases from V and 0 bases from J, with 14 bases in between. CDR3 loop: CASGIGRASGNTIYF. Written as DNA, the CDR3 is TGTGCCAGCGGGATTGGACGGGCCTCTGGAAACACCATATATTTT.

This chain links TRBV7-8 with TRBJ2-2; D remains ambiguous. The germline V and J ends were trimmed by 2 bases and 5 bases, with 12 bases remaining between them. In germline, CDR1 is SGHVS, CDR2 FQNEAQ. This CDR3 comprises 15 residues. This chain's CDR3 is CASSLSPLATGELFF. The CDR3 coding sequence is TGTGCCAGCAGCTTAAGTCCGTTAGCTACCGGGGAGCTGTTTTTT.

The chain employs TRBV12-3 or TRBV12-4 and TRBJ2-7; maybe TRBD1 (6 bases). V was clipped by 1 base and J by 3 bases, with 7 bases between them. This CDR3 has 13 residues. CDR3 residues: CASSLGTVYEQYF. CDR3 sequence (DNA): TGTGCCAGCAGTTTAGGGACAGTCTACGAGCAGTACTTC.

The CDR3 loop reads CASLSEYQPNTEAFF. The CDR3 DNA reads as TGTGCCAGCCTTAGCGAGTATCAGCCGAACACTGAAGCTTTCTTT. V usage is TRBV2 and J usage is TRBJ1-1, with D unresolved. The ends were cut back, 8 bases at V and 1 base at J, with 17 bases in the middle. The CDR3 is 15 residues long. Per germline, CDR1 SNHLY and CDR2 FYNNEI.

This clone was counted a single time. V is TRBV7-3 and J is TRBJ2-6; tentatively, D is TRBD1 (5 bases). Trimming shortened V by 5 bases and J by 2 bases, and 16 bases separated the two germline ends. From germline, CDR1 is SGHTA and CDR2 FQGTGA. The CDR3 runs to 17 residues. CDR3: CASSRQSSGTGANVLTF. CDR3 bases: TGTGCCAGCAGCCGACAGTCCTCTGGCACTGGGGCCAACGTCCTGACTTTC. The full variable domain, completed using reference TRBV7-3 and TRBJ2-6, is GAGVSQTPSNKVTEKGKYVELRCDPISGHTALYWYRQSLGQGPEFLIYFQGTGAADDSGLPNDRFFAVRPEGSVSTLKIQRTERGDSAVYLCASSRQSSGTGANVLTFGAGSRLTVL.

This chain connects TRBV11-2 to TRBJ1-6; TRBD1 is a possible D gene (5 bases). Deletions cut 3 bases from V and 14 bases from J, with 8 bases between. The CDR3 spans 11 residues. The germline V gene has CDR1 SGHAT and CDR2 FQNNGV. In nucleotides, the CDR3 is TGTGCCAGCAGCTTTAGACAGACCCTCCACTTT. This codes for CASSFRQTLHF.

The rearrangement links TRBV5-1 to TRBJ1-1, with 8 bases aligning to TRBD1. The ends lost 5 bases at V and 6 bases at J; junction bases unmatched: 9. The CDR3 loop spans 14 amino acids. CDR1 and CDR2 (germline): SGHRS, YFSETQ. In nucleotides, the CDR3 is TGCGCCAGCAGGTCGGACAGGGTGGGGGCTGAAGCTTTCTTT. Translated: CASRSDRVGAEAFF.

This chain connects TRBV5-6 to TRBJ1-4, with a weak D call TRBD1 (6 bases). The CDR3 extends over 14 amino acids. Per the germline V gene, CDR1 is SGHDT and CDR2 is YYEEEE. V was clipped by 1 base and J by 12 bases, with 16 bases between them. The CDR3, as DNA: TGTGCCAGCAGCTTGCGGGGGCACAGGGTGGAACTGTTTTTT. This encodes CASSLRGHRVELFF.

CDR3 protein: CAISDRRALSGANVLTF. DNA for the CDR3: TGTGCCATCAGTGACAGGAGGGCCCTCTCTGGGGCCAACGTCCTGACTTTC. This sequence joins TRBV10-3 and TRBJ2-6; TRBD2 might be the D (6 bases). The germline gives CDR1 ENHRY, CDR2 SYGVKD. The CDR3 totals 17 residues. V lost 3 bases to trimming and J lost 0 bases, with 12 bases between them.

The chain combines TRBV6-6 with TRBJ1-2, with D perhaps TRBD1 (5 bases). The CDR3 is made up of 14 amino acids. V dropped 6 bases and J dropped 7 bases, with 18 bases sitting between them. CDR1 is MNHNY, CDR2 SVGAGI, per germline (reference sequence). CDR3: CASSSTTREAGYTF. In nucleotides, the CDR3 is TGTGCCAGCAGCTCAACAACCAGGGAGGCTGGCTACACCTTC.

This clone was observed once. The chain has TRBV11-1 and TRBJ2-7, with 8 bases lining up with TRBD1. Trimming at V came to 5 bases and at J to 5 bases, leaving 8 bases not matched to a gene. The CDR3 covers 14 residues. Germline V gives CDR1 SGHAT, CDR2 FQDESV (reference sequence). The CDR3, as DNA: TGTGCCAGCAGCCGAACAGGGGGTTTCGACGAGCAGTACTTC. As protein: CASSRTGGFDEQYF.

J is TRBJ1-5 and V is TRBV18, with D possibly matching TRBD1 (5 bases). V lost 2 bases and J 7 bases, leaving 6 bases between the germline ends. The CDR3 is made up of 12 amino acids. The germline gives CDR1 KGHSH, CDR2 LQKENI. In nucleotides, the CDR3 is TGTGCCAGCTCACCAGGGGGACAGCCCCAGCATTTT. Protein product: CASSPGGQPQHF.

The rearrangement uses TRBV7-9 and TRBJ2-1; no clear D. In germline, CDR1 is SEHNR, CDR2 FQNEAQ (reference sequence). Trimming pared 1 base from V and 3 bases from J, leaving 7 bases between. The CDR3 is 14 residues long. The CDR3 bases are TGTGCCAGCAGCTTAGGTGGCTTCTACAATGAGCAGTTCTTC. Its translation: CASSLGGFYNEQFF.

The chain employs TRBV30 and TRBJ2-7, with TRBD1 matching over 8 bases. The V and J ends lost 0 bases and 5 bases, in that order; junction bases with no gene match: 6. The CDR3 sequence is 14 residues long. In germline, CDR1 is GTSNPN, CDR2 SVGIG (reference sequence). The CDR3 loop is CAWSVQGVRNEQYF. In DNA, the CDR3 is TGTGCCTGGAGTGTACAGGGGGTTCGGAACGAGCAGTACTTC.

The chain employs TRBV19 and TRBJ1-5; possible D gene TRBD1, 6 bases. Looked up from germline, CDR1 is LNHDA and CDR2 is SQIVND (reference sequence). Trimming took off 7 bases at V and 5 bases at J, with 18 bases between the two ends. The CDR3 has 15 amino acids. This CDR3 is CASTDRGGTHQPQHF. The CDR3 DNA reads as TGTGCCAGTACCGATAGGGGGGGGACTCATCAGCCCCAGCATTTT. Supplemented by reference TRBV19 and TRBJ1-5, the full variable domain reads DGGITQSPKYLFRKEGQNVTLSCEQNLNHDAMYWYRQDPGQGLRLIYYSQIVNDFQKGDIAEGYSVSREKKESFPLTVTSAQKNPTAFYLCASTDRGGTHQPQHFGDGTRLSIL.

This chain connects TRBV6-6 to TRBJ2-7, with 8 bases matching TRBD2. Per the germline V gene, CDR1 is MNHNY and CDR2 is SVGAGI (reference sequence). This CDR3 has 13 amino acids. The V gene end was trimmed by 9 bases and the J gene end by 3 bases; junction bases not matched to a gene: 7. Here the CDR3 reads CASCGGNYYEQYF. In nucleotides, the CDR3 is TGTGCCAGTTGCGGGGGGAATTACTACGAGCAGTACTTC.

The gene calls are TRBV11-2 and TRBJ1-3; D is perhaps TRBD1 (6 bases). The germline gives CDR1 SGHAT, CDR2 FQNNGV. V shed 6 bases and J shed 4 bases, with 13 bases lying between them. The CDR3 is 14 residues long. The CDR3 here is CASRTTGTGNTIYF. In nucleotides, the CDR3 is TGTGCCAGCAGAACTACAGGGACGGGAAACACCATATATTTT.

The rearrangement links TRBV21-1 to TRBJ2-7; whether TRBD2, the table's D call, matches the DNA was not checked. TRBV21-1 is reported as a pseudogene. The CDR3 length is 16 residues. CDR3 DNA: TGTGCCAGCAGCACGGCGGGGACGGAGAGCTCCTACGAGCAGTACTTC. Protein: CASSTAGTESSYEQYF.

The chain couples TRBV7-2 to TRBJ2-5, with unresolved D. V was trimmed by 1 base and J by 2 bases, leaving 17 bases between them. Germline assignment: CDR1 SGHTA and CDR2 FQGNSA. The CDR3 spans 17 residues. Written as DNA, the CDR3 is TGTGCCAGCAGCTTAGGACGTCCGCTTTCCGGTCAAGAGACCCAGTACTTC. It is translated as CASSLGRPLSGQETQYF.

This chain uses TRBV30 with TRBJ2-2; D gene ambiguous. Germline loops: CDR1 GTSNPN, CDR2 SVGIG (reference sequence). With 8 bases removed from V and 4 bases from J, the gap between germline ends came to 8 bases. There are 11 residues in the CDR3. CDR3: CAGWVTGELFF. The CDR3 DNA is TGTGCCGGTTGGGTCACCGGGGAGCTGTTTTTT.

The V call is TRBV5-1, the J call TRBJ2-1; TRBD2 might be the D (6 bases). CDR1 SGHRS and CDR2 YFSETQ come from the germline V gene. V lost 4 bases and J lost 6, with 11 bases in between. The CDR3 runs 13 residues. CDR3 sequence reads: CASSTGLTNEQFF. The CDR3 DNA is TGCGCCAGCAGCACGGGACTGACCAATGAGCAGTTCTTC.

This chain links TRBV27 with TRBJ2-7; 8 positions agree with TRBD2. Germline V gene lookup returns CDR1 MNHEY and CDR2 SMNVEV (reference sequence). The CDR3 contains 13 residues. The ends lost 6 bases at V and 3 bases at J; junction bases unmatched: 4. In DNA form, the CDR3 reads TGTGCCAGCAGACGAGCGGGGGTCTACGAGCAGTACTTC. Translated, it gives CASRRAGVYEQYF.

The V and J genes are TRBV30 and TRBJ2-2, with 7 bases matching TRBD2. The CDR3 has 14 residues. Germline V gene sequence: CDR1 GTSNPN, CDR2 SVGIG (reference sequence). With 5 bases clipped from V and 2 bases from J, the junction kept 5 bases outside the gene matches. The CDR3 region is CAWGEGINTGELFF. CDR3 DNA sequence: TGTGCCTGGGGGGAGGGAATCAACACCGGGGAGCTGTTTTTT.

This clone was observed a single time. The chain couples TRBV3-1 (or the pseudogene TRBV3-2) to TRBJ2-2; TRBD2 might be the D (5 bases). Trimming pared 8 bases from V and 6 bases from J, leaving 16 bases between. The CDR3 is made up of 14 amino acids. The V gene's germline CDR1 is LGHDT and CDR2 YNNKEL (reference sequence). As DNA, the CDR3 is TGTGCCAGCTTTCACCCCAGGAGGCCCGGGGAGCTGTTTTTT. Encoded protein: CASFHPRRPGELFF.

V gene TRBV9 combines with J gene TRBJ2-6; 9 nucleotides line up with TRBD2. J gave up 2 bases and V 4 bases, and 4 bases lay outside the gene matches. The CDR3 consists of 16 residues. From germline, CDR1 is SGDLS and CDR2 YYNGEE. The CDR3 DNA reads as TGTGCCAGCAGCTTTTCTAGCGGGGCTGGGGCCAACGTCCTGACTTTC. Residues: CASSFSSGAGANVLTF.

The rearrangement joins TRBV28 to TRBJ1-3; D is unresolved. Deletions cut 9 bases from V and 0 bases from J, with 9 bases between. The CDR3 runs 13 residues. Germline V gene sequence: CDR1 MDHEN, CDR2 SYDVKM. DNA for the CDR3: TGTGCCAGTTACTTTGGCTCTGGAAACACCATATATTTT. Translated: CASYFGSGNTIYF. Complete variable domain (other parts from reference TRBV28 and TRBJ1-3): DVKVTQSSRYLVKRTGEKVFLECVQDMDHENMFWYRQDPGLGLRLIYFSYDVKMKEKGDIPEGYSVSREKKERFSLILESASTNQTSMYLCASYFGSGNTIYFGEGSWLTVV.

This clone was picked up one time. This chain connects TRBV6-5 to TRBJ2-1; 8 nucleotides agree with TRBD1. CDR1 and CDR2 from the germline V gene are MNHEY and SVGAGI. J lost 9 bases, V lost 2 bases, and 9 bases had no gene match. There are 15 residues in the CDR3. CDR3 DNA sequence: TGTGCCAGCAGTTACGTGCAGGGGGCAAGGGGTGAGCAGTTCTTC. It encodes CASSYVQGARGEQFF.